This T cell receptor beta chain was recorded in a study of T cells after yellow fever vaccination. General study findings and limits: Most primary-vaccination clones reappeared after the booster (approximately 95% CD4, 88% CD8).

This clonotype has only a few counts. Its antigen is unknown. Each CDR3 protein gets one entry after TCRdb re-called the 5' RACE reads with MiXCR. The profile covers 450,000 to 550,000 distinct CDR3 sequences, with approximately 21% appearing a single time and 13% to 15% taken by the ten largest. Germline lookup yields CDR1 KGHSH and CDR2 LQKENI. CDR3 length: 17 residues. Between the trimmed V and J ends, which lost 6 bases and 0 bases, there was a span of 20 bases. This clonotype was obtained from a man aged 25-45 years who received the YFV17D yellow fever vaccine. The sample here was PBMCs, taken 15 days after the yellow fever booster vaccination. J is TRBJ1-1 and V is TRBV18; no clear D. CDR3 DNA sequence: TGTGCCAGCTCGGAACGGCGCTCTTTGGCTCTGAACACTGAAGCTTTCTTT. Translated, it gives CASSERRSLALNTEAFF.